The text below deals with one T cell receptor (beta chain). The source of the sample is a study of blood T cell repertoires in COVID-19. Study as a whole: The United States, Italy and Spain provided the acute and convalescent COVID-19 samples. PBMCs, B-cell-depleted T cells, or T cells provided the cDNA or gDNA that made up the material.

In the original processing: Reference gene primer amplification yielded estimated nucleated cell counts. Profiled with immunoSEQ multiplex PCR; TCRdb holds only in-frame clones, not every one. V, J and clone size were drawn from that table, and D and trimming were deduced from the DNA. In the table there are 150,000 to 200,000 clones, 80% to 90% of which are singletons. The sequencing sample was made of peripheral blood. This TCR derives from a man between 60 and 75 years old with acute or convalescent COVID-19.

Written as DNA, the CDR3 is TGCGCCAGCAGCTTGGGACTAGCGGGGAATCAAGAGACCCAGTACTTC. This translates into CASSLGLAGNQETQYF. The gene calls are TRBV5-1 and TRBJ2-5, with 11 positions matching TRBD2. This CDR3 is 16 amino acids long. Germline values: CDR1 SGHRS, CDR2 YFSETQ. V lost 0 bases to trimming and J lost 2 bases; unmatched junction nucleotides: 3.